This entry lists 14 T cell receptor beta chains sequenced from one sample in a study of OX40 agonist ivuxolimab in advanced cancers. Clones were read by immunoSEQ multiplex PCR, and TCRdb kept only the in-frame ones, dropping some. The sample holds about 82,000 clones, about 92% seen once. The source was CD4+ or CD8+ T cells sorted from blood, collected in a trial of the OX40 agonist ivuxolimab. Every receptor here comes from an adult with an advanced solid tumor such as melanoma, head and neck, liver or kidney cancer.

The genes are TRBV15 and TRBJ2-5; D tentatively fits TRBD1 or TRBD2 (5 bases each). The V end lost 1 base, the J end lost 3 bases, and 9 bases lay between the germline ends. The CDR3 extends over 14 amino acids. The germline gives CDR1 LNHNV, CDR2 YYDKDF (reference sequence). This chain's CDR3 is CATSRVGVEETQYF. CDR3 bases: TGTGCCACCAGCAGAGTGGGGGTAGAAGAGACCCAGTACTTC. The whole variable domain, remainder taken from reference TRBV15 and TRBJ2-5, is DAMVIQNPRYQVTQFGKPVTLSCSQTLNHNVMYWYQQKSSQAPKLLFHYYDKDFNNEADTPDNFQSRRPNTSFCFLDIRSPGLGDTAMYLCATSRVGVEETQYFGPGTRLLVL.

Here the CDR3 reads CASSYSVLHGYTF. CDR3 coding DNA: TGTGCCAGCAGTTACTCGGTTCTTCATGGCTACACCTTC. The V gene is TRBV6-6, the J gene TRBJ1-2; D not certain. Per germline, CDR1 MNHNY and CDR2 SVGAGI (reference sequence). This CDR3 comprises 13 residues. Trimming removed 0 bases from V and 6 bases from J, with 8 bases in between.

The chain is built from TRBV18 and TRBJ2-1; tentatively, D is TRBD1 (6 bases). The CDR3 spans 15 residues. Trimming pared 3 bases from V and 5 bases from J, leaving 14 bases between. Germline assignment: CDR1 KGHSH and CDR2 LQKENI. CDR3 region: CASSPDIGQHNEQFF. The CDR3 DNA sequence: TGTGCCAGCTCACCGGATATAGGACAGCACAATGAGCAGTTCTTC.

About this clone: The same CDR3 is also encoded by other DNA sequences in this sample. The gene calls are TRBV11-1 and TRBJ2-7; D gene unclear. The CDR3 sequence is 12 residues long. Trimming shortened V by 5 bases and J by 2 bases, and 7 bases separated the two germline ends. Germline loops: CDR1 SGHAT, CDR2 FQDESV (reference sequence). The DNA of the CDR3 is TGTGCCAGCAGCCTCCAACCCTACGAGCAGTACTTC. Translation gives CASSLQPYEQYF.

The V call is TRBV5-1, the J call TRBJ2-1; a possible D gene is TRBD2 (6 bases). Trimming stripped 4 bases from V and 7 bases from J, with 12 bases between. The germline gives CDR1 SGHRS, CDR2 YFSETQ. CDR3 size: 13 residues. The CDR3 reads CASSPGSGNEQFF. As DNA, the CDR3 is TGCGCCAGCAGCCCCGGGAGCGGAAATGAGCAGTTCTTC. Using reference TRBV5-1 and TRBJ2-1 for the parts outside the CDR3, the full variable domain is KAGVTQTPRYLIKTRGQQVTLSCSPISGHRSVSWYQQTPGQGLQFLFEYFSETQRNKGNFPGRFSGRQFSNSRSEMNVSTLELGDSALYLCASSPGSGNEQFFGPGTRLTVL.

V and J are TRBV5-1 and TRBJ2-1; 7 nucleotides agree with TRBD1. Germline V lookup: CDR1 SGHRS, CDR2 YFSETQ. Trimming cost V 6 bases and J 7 bases; bases outside gene matches: 4. The CDR3 is 12 residues long. CDR3 coding DNA: TGCGCCAGCACCGAACAGGGGAATGAGCAGTTCTTC. Translating gives CASTEQGNEQFF.

The chain recombines TRBV5-1 with TRBJ1-1; 9 bases are shared with TRBD1. The CDR3 contains 15 residues. With 3 bases clipped from V and 2 bases from J, the junction kept 5 bases outside the gene matches. The germline gives CDR1 SGHRS, CDR2 YFSETQ. The CDR3 region is CASSWGQGYNTEAFF. DNA for the CDR3: TGCGCCAGCAGCTGGGGACAGGGTTACAACACTGAAGCTTTCTTT.

The chain carries TRBV23-1 and TRBJ2-2; no firm D call. TRBV23-1 has ORF status, its function being uncertain. The CDR3 runs to 16 residues. Between the trimmed V and J ends, which lost 0 bases and 3 bases, there was a span of 11 bases. The CDR3 DNA sequence: TGCGCCAGCAGTCAATCAGGGCTAAACGACACCGGGGAGCTGTTTTTT. It is translated as CASSQSGLNDTGELFF.

The J gene is TRBJ1-2, the V gene TRBV28; 7 nucleotides match TRBD1. Germline V CDR1 and CDR2: MDHEN, SYDVKM. With 1 base clipped from V and 7 bases from J, the junction kept 6 bases outside the gene matches. CDR3 size: 14 residues. The CDR3 DNA sequence: TGTGCCAGCAGTTTATTAACAGGGGAGGGTGGCTACACCTTC. This sequence encodes CASSLLTGEGGYTF.

With regard to this clone: Distinct nucleotide sequences in the sample also encode this CDR3. V is TRBV9 and J is TRBJ1-3; 8 nucleotides match TRBD1. The CDR3 loop spans 16 amino acids. The V gene's germline CDR1 is SGDLS and CDR2 YYNGEE. With 0 bases clipped from V and 3 bases from J, the junction kept 5 bases outside the gene matches. The CDR3 DNA reads TGTGCCAGCAGCGTAGCCCAGGGGGCGTATGGAAACACCATATATTTT. Translation gives CASSVAQGAYGNTIYF.

This sequence joins TRBV28 and TRBJ2-7; 10 bases map to TRBD1. Per germline, CDR1 MDHEN and CDR2 SYDVKM. Unmatched junction bases numbered 24, after V lost 7 bases and J lost 6 bases. This CDR3 region has 19 residues. CDR3 DNA sequence: TGTGCCAGCAACCTTTCGGGACAGGGGCACGATATGGGTATTGGCGAGCAGTACTTC. It codes for CASNLSGQGHDMGIGEQYF.

This chain uses TRBV28 with TRBJ1-1; D is possibly TRBD1 (5 bases). CDR3 length equals 16 residues. Germline lookup yields CDR1 MDHEN and CDR2 SYDVKM. Trimming took 7 bases from V and 0 from J, leaving 18 bases between them. The CDR3 sequence is CASIVGTGALNTEAFF. The CDR3 DNA reads as TGTGCCAGCATTGTTGGAACAGGAGCACTGAACACTGAAGCTTTCTTT.

This clone was counted a single time. J is TRBJ2-7 and V is TRBV11-2; D is undetermined. The CDR3 sequence is 12 residues long. V was clipped by 6 bases and J by 5 bases, with 11 bases between them. CDR1 and CDR2 from the germline V gene are SGHAT and FQNNGV. DNA for the CDR3: TGTGCCAGCAGATTTCCCCTGGACGAGCAGTACTTC. It translates to CASRFPLDEQYF.

V is TRBV18 and J is TRBJ1-3; D possibly corresponds to TRBD1 (5 bases). The CDR3 spans 14 residues. The V end was cut by 3 bases, the J end by 8 bases, with 14 bases between. The germline V gene encodes CDR1 KGHSH and CDR2 LQKENI. The CDR3 DNA reads TGTGCCAGCTCACCGATTCGCGAAGGGGACACCATATATTTT. As protein: CASSPIREGDTIYF.